These 30 T cell receptor beta chains were sequenced from one sample in a study of blood T cells in healthy people across ages. The second PCR ran about 6 to 11 cycles with a sample-barcoded 5' primer and J-beta primers. TCRdb analysed the 5' RACE reads with MiXCR anew, one entry per CDR3 protein. Among about 1,400,000 distinct CDR3 sequences listed, 42% were seen once. Sequences were obtained from blood. The receptors were sampled from a woman younger than 35 in good health.

The chain employs TRBV4-2 and TRBJ2-5; 8 bases fit TRBD2. The CDR3 runs 15 residues. With V trimmed by 3 bases and J by 2 bases, 5 bases remained unmatched. Germline CDR1 is LGHNA and CDR2 is YNFKEQ. The CDR3 DNA sequence: TGTGCCAGCAGCCAGCTACTAGCGGCTCAAGAGACCCAGTACTTC. Amino acids: CASSQLLAAQETQYF.

This clonotype was recorded a few times. The chain uses TRBV20-1 and TRBJ2-1; 8 bases align to TRBD1. Germline CDR1 DFQATT, CDR2 SNEGSKA (reference sequence). V dropped 7 bases and J dropped 6; count of bases not matched to a gene: 5. The CDR3 is made up of 12 amino acids. CDR3 in DNA: TGCAGTGTTCCGGACAGGGTCAATGAGCAGTTCTTC. As protein: CSVPDRVNEQFF.

This clonotype showed up just a few times. The gene calls are TRBV28 and TRBJ2-7; a possible D gene is TRBD1 (5 bases). V was trimmed by 7 bases and J by 3 bases, leaving 10 bases between them. The CDR3 spans 12 residues. Germline V gene sequence: CDR1 MDHEN, CDR2 SYDVKM. The CDR3 nucleotides read TGTGCCAGCACCACAGGTCGCTACGAGCAGTACTTC. Amino acid sequence: CASTTGRYEQYF.

This clonotype has a handful of counts. The chain uses TRBV28 and TRBJ1-5; D is ambiguous. CDR3 length: 12 residues. V lost 8 bases to trimming and J lost 2 bases, with 7 bases between them. Germline V gene lookup returns CDR1 MDHEN and CDR2 SYDVKM. CDR3: CASGPGNQPQHF. Written as DNA, the CDR3 is TGTGCCAGCGGACCGGGCAATCAGCCCCAGCATTTT.

In its sample, this clonotype was seen a few times. This sequence joins TRBV27 and TRBJ1-1; D may be TRBD1 (6 bases). CDR1 MNHEY and CDR2 SMNVEV come from the germline V gene (reference sequence). Trimming left V 3 bases short and J 1 base short, with 18 bases between. The CDR3 consists of 17 residues. CDR3 loop: CASSFRPAPGQNTEAFF. In nucleotides, the CDR3 is TGTGCCAGCAGTTTCCGCCCCGCACCGGGACAGAACACTGAAGCTTTCTTT.

J is TRBJ1-1 and V is TRBV10-3; D may be TRBD1 (5 bases). The CDR3 has 16 residues. Germline CDR1 and CDR2: ENHRY and SYGVKD. Trimming cost V 0 bases and J 5 bases, with 16 bases left between them. The CDR3 sequence: CAISESKGSLGTEAFF. In DNA form, the CDR3 reads TGTGCCATCAGTGAGTCGAAGGGGAGCTTGGGAACTGAAGCTTTCTTT.

This clonotype was picked up a small number of times. The chain carries TRBV13 and TRBJ2-3; 10 bases are shared with TRBD2. The CDR3 is 14 amino acids. The V and J ends lost 3 bases and 6 bases, in that order; junction bases with no gene match: 3. CDR1 PRHDT and CDR2 FYEKMQ come from the germline V gene (reference sequence). Here the CDR3 DNA reads TGTGCCAGCAGCTTTAGCGGGGGGAGGGATACGCAGTATTTT. Encoded protein: CASSFSGGRDTQYF.

In regard to this clonotype: A much more abundant neighbour one base away suggests this may be a read error. This sequence joins TRBV27 and TRBJ2-1; D call uncertain. TRBJ2-7 matches the DNA end more closely, so the J call is doubtful. Germline V gene lookup returns CDR1 MNHEY and CDR2 SMNVEV (reference sequence). The CDR3 sequence is 16 residues long. CDR3 residues: CASSLGLPSSYNEQYF. CDR3 nucleotides: TGTGCCAGCAGTTTAGGTCTCCCGAGCTCCTACAATGAGCAGTACTTC.

This sequence joins TRBV2 and TRBJ1-2, with no clear D. This CDR3 region has 14 residues. Trimming shortened V by 1 base and J by 5 bases, and 11 bases separated the two germline ends. Looked up from germline, CDR1 is SNHLY and CDR2 is FYNNEI. The chain's CDR3 is CASSEGLVSYGYTF. Here the CDR3 DNA reads TGTGCCAGCAGTGAAGGGCTCGTTAGTTATGGCTACACCTTC.

A few counts support this clonotype. The chain is built from TRBV28 and TRBJ2-4; D is perhaps TRBD1 (7 bases). The V gene's germline CDR1 is MDHEN and CDR2 SYDVKM. V lost 7 bases and J 4 bases, leaving 14 bases between the germline ends. The CDR3 has 14 residues. CDR3 region: CASTSQGTKNIQYF. DNA of the CDR3: TGTGCCAGCACCTCACAGGGGACTAAAAACATTCAGTACTTC.

In this sample, this clonotype turned up a few times. The genes are TRBV5-1 and TRBJ2-6; TRBD1 matches at 9 bases. V lost 5 bases to trimming and J lost 1 base; unmatched junction nucleotides: 7. The CDR3 is made up of 17 amino acids. Germline V lookup: CDR1 SGHRS, CDR2 YFSETQ. In DNA, the CDR3 is TGCGCCAGCAGAGTTAGGACAGGGGCTTCTGGGGCCAACGTCCTGACTTTC. Protein product: CASRVRTGASGANVLTF.

J is TRBJ2-4 and V is TRBV6-1; D is unresolved. The CDR3 loop spans 14 amino acids. V lost 7 bases and J lost 0, with 10 bases in between. CDR1 and CDR2 (germline): MNHNS, SASEGT. The CDR3 DNA sequence: TGTGCCAGCACAGAATCGGTAGCCAAAAACATTCAGTACTTC. This gives the protein CASTESVAKNIQYF.

V is TRBV4-1 and J is TRBJ2-3, with 8 bases identical to TRBD2. The germline V gene encodes CDR1 MGHRA and CDR2 YSYEKL. This CDR3 contains 18 residues. V lost 4 bases to trimming and J lost 7 bases; unmatched junction nucleotides: 19. CDR3 DNA: TGCGCCAGCAGCCGGGAAAACCGGGAGGGAAAGAGGTTTAATACGCAGTATTTT. As protein: CASSRENREGKRFNTQYF.

This clonotype was observed a few times. This chain connects TRBV27 to TRBJ2-7; a weak D match, TRBD2 (5 bases). CDR3 size: 11 residues. In germline, CDR1 is MNHEY, CDR2 SMNVEV (reference sequence). The V and J ends lost 10 bases and 7 bases respectively, with 14 bases between them. Here the CDR3 DNA reads TGTGCCACTCTGAGAGGCGGGGAGCAGTACTTC. This sequence encodes CATLRGGEQYF.

This clonotype was counted between two and nine times. CDR3 nucleotides: TGCGCCAGCAGCCAAGAAGTCAGCGGGAGGCGCGGAGAGACCCAGTACTTC. Translated, it gives CASSQEVSGRRGETQYF. The V and J genes are TRBV4-1 and TRBJ2-5; TRBD2 aligns across 9 bases. The CDR3 contains 17 residues. With V trimmed by 0 bases and J by 4 bases, 9 bases remained unmatched. Per germline, CDR1 MGHRA and CDR2 YSYEKL.

The rearrangement uses TRBV11-2 and TRBJ2-1, with 9 nucleotides matching TRBD2. The CDR3 is made up of 14 amino acids. The V segment lost 1 base and the J segment 8 bases; nucleotides outside the gene matches: 3. CDR1 and CDR2 from the germline V gene are SGHAT and FQNNGV. The CDR3 DNA is TGTGCCAGCAGCTTAGGGGCGGGAGGGCATGAGCAGTTCTTC. It codes for CASSLGAGGHEQFF.

The chain has TRBV5-1 and TRBJ2-3; weak D call: TRBD2 (5 bases). There are 14 residues in the CDR3. V was cut by 6 bases and J by 0 bases, with 11 bases left in between. Looked up from germline, CDR1 is SGHRS and CDR2 is YFSETQ. The CDR3 region is CASILSGSTDTQYF. The CDR3 region has the DNA TGCGCCAGCATTCTAAGCGGTAGCACAGATACGCAGTATTTT.

This clonotype has just a few counts. The chain is built from TRBV7-2 and TRBJ2-2; a possible D gene is TRBD2 (6 bases). The CDR3 has 15 residues. Deletions cut 5 bases from V and 2 bases from J, with 12 bases between. Germline lookup yields CDR1 SGHTA and CDR2 FQGNSA. The CDR3 reads CASSRGGTNTGELFF. CDR3 coding DNA: TGTGCCAGCAGCAGGGGCGGGACCAACACCGGGGAGCTGTTTTTT.

This clonotype was seen a single time. A single base separates this from a much larger clone, so it may be a read error. The chain uses TRBV12-3 or TRBV12-4 and TRBJ2-4; D is unclear. The CDR3 runs 11 residues. The CDR3 DNA is TGTGTCAGCAGTCCCCTTAACATTCAGTACTTC. This encodes CVSSPLNIQYF.

In this sample, this clonotype turned up a few times. This rearrangement joins TRBV15 to TRBJ2-7, with 9 bases fitting TRBD2. Germline trimming cut 0 bases from V and 1 base from J; bases unmatched to any gene: 13. This CDR3 region has 19 residues. CDR1 is LNHNV, CDR2 YYDKDF, per germline (reference sequence). This CDR3 reads CATSRDRAGGSRQSYEQYF. CDR3 sequence (DNA): TGTGCCACCAGCAGAGATCGAGCGGGAGGATCGCGACAGTCCTACGAGCAGTACTTC.

This clonotype appeared a few times. J is TRBJ2-7 and V is TRBV27; D unresolved. This CDR3 comprises 13 residues. Per germline, CDR1 MNHEY and CDR2 SMNVEV (reference sequence). V was shortened by 5 bases and J by 3 bases, with 11 bases between the two germline ends. This CDR3 is CASSVFAGYEQYF. In DNA, the CDR3 is TGTGCCAGCAGTGTATTCGCAGGCTACGAGCAGTACTTC.

The chain couples TRBV5-6 to TRBJ1-6; D call uncertain. Trimming left V 2 bases short and J 1 base short, with 10 bases between. This CDR3 has 16 amino acids. Germline V CDR1 and CDR2: SGHDT, YYEEEE. CDR3 nucleotides: TGTGCCAGCAGCTTTAGGAGGGAATCCTATAATTCACCCCTCCACTTT. Protein product: CASSFRRESYNSPLHF.

This clonotype was seen ten or more times. This chain joins TRBV10-1 and TRBJ2-3; a possible D gene is TRBD1 (5 bases). Germline CDR1 reads WNHNN; CDR2 reads SYGVQD (reference sequence). V was trimmed by 5 bases and J by 4 bases, leaving 19 bases between them. CDR3 size: 16 residues. The CDR3 protein is CASSSTGSVGADTQYF. Here the CDR3 DNA reads TGCGCCAGCAGTTCGACCGGTTCGGTAGGGGCAGATACGCAGTATTTT.

The V call is TRBV20-1, the J call TRBJ2-7, with D perhaps matching TRBD1 (6 bases). V lost 0 bases and J 7 bases, leaving 25 bases between the germline ends. This CDR3 has 17 residues. Germline assignment: CDR1 DFQATT and CDR2 SNEGSKA (reference sequence). The CDR3 DNA reads TGCAGTGCTAGAGATCGGGACAATCCTGGGGTACTGGGGGAGCAGTACTTC. Encoded protein: CSARDRDNPGVLGEQYF.

The chain joins TRBV20-1 to TRBJ2-1, with a possible D match to TRBD2 (6 bases). The DNA end is a closer match to TRBJ2-7, so the J assignment may be wrong. The CDR3 is 17 residues long. Germline CDR1 reads DFQATT; CDR2 reads SNEGSKA (reference sequence). The CDR3 reads CSARALQAGSSYNEQYF. CDR3 nucleotide sequence: TGCAGTGCTAGAGCGCTCCAAGCGGGTAGCTCATACAATGAGCAGTACTTC.

This clonotype was counted many times. The rearrangement joins TRBV12-3 or TRBV12-4 to TRBJ1-2, with D hard to call. The CDR3 loop spans 13 amino acids. Deletions cut 5 bases from V and 3 bases from J, with 10 bases between. CDR3 sequence reads: CASSRAEHYGYTF. As DNA, the CDR3 is TGTGCCAGCAGTCGTGCGGAACACTATGGCTACACCTTC.

The V gene is TRBV12-3 or TRBV12-4, the J gene TRBJ2-7; no definite D call. Deletions cut 5 bases from V and 3 bases from J, with 8 bases between. There are 12 residues in the CDR3. The CDR3 here is CASSPGHYEQYF. CDR3 nucleotides: TGTGCCAGCAGTCCCGGCCACTACGAGCAGTACTTC.

This chain uses TRBV20-1 with TRBJ1-6, with D possibly TRBD1 on 6 matching bases. The CDR3 totals 16 residues. V was cut by 1 base and J by 8 bases, with 18 bases left in between. The germline V gene has CDR1 DFQATT and CDR2 SNEGSKA (reference sequence). CDR3 nucleotides: TGCAGTGCTAGAGTAGGGGGGTCCAGTTTGGATTCACCCCTCCACTTT. This gives the protein CSARVGGSSLDSPLHF.

This chain connects TRBV3-1 to TRBJ2-5; no reliable D call. The CDR3 spans 12 residues. Deletions cut 7 bases from V and 11 bases from J, with 17 bases between. Germline CDR1 is LGHDT and CDR2 is YNNKEL (reference sequence). This CDR3 reads CASINFYNEQYF. The CDR3 region has the DNA TGTGCCAGCATTAACTTTTACAATGAGCAGTACTTC.

This clonotype was seen a few times. V usage is TRBV7-2 and J usage is TRBJ2-7, with TRBD2 matching 10 bases. V lost 5 bases and J lost 5; bases outside the gene matches: 12. This CDR3 has 16 residues. The germline gives CDR1 SGHTA, CDR2 FQGNSA. Here the CDR3 reads CASSDYHQSGRDEQYF. Here the CDR3 DNA reads TGTGCCAGCAGCGACTACCATCAGAGCGGGAGGGACGAGCAGTACTTC.